Below are 31 T cell receptor beta chains sequenced from a single sample in a study of human T cells and chemical hapten exposure. Each CDR3 protein gets one entry after TCRdb re-called the RACE reads with MiXCR. The table records some 170,000 distinct CDR3 sequences, 25% to 35% of them present only once. Time point described: patch test 3, about 24 weeks after DPC sensitization. Treatment denoted: therapeutic diphenylcyclopropenone sensitization with weekly scalp DPC. The specimen was whole blood, collected in connection with sensitization to the hapten diphenylcyclopropenone (DPC). The source is a woman between 18 and 29 years old with alopecia areata. Some clones in this sample may be carry-over from other donors' samples.

This clonotype occurred a few times. The chain recombines TRBV29-1 with TRBJ1-3; 7 bases align to TRBD1. Unmatched junction bases numbered 7, after V lost 7 bases and J lost 4 bases. Germline assignment: CDR1 SQVTM and CDR2 ANQGSEA. The length of the CDR3 is 13 residues. The CDR3 region is CSASTGVGNTIYF. CDR3 coding DNA: TGCAGCGCCAGCACAGGGGTCGGAAACACCATATATTTT.

The chain uses TRBV4-3 and TRBJ1-6, with no clear D. The CDR3 is 14 amino acids. The V and J ends lost 0 bases and 9 bases respectively, with 9 bases between them. Germline V gives CDR1 LGHNA, CDR2 YSLEER. For the CDR3, the DNA is TGCGCCAGCAGCCAAGATTTACGGCCTTCACCCCTCCACTTT. Translation: CASSQDLRPSPLHF.

J is TRBJ1-3 and V is TRBV2; a weak D match, TRBD1 (5 bases). The germline V and J ends were trimmed by 4 bases and 0 bases, with 7 bases remaining between them. The germline V gene has CDR1 SNHLY and CDR2 FYNNEI. This CDR3 comprises 14 residues. Here the CDR3 DNA reads TGTGCCAGCAGTGTGGACATCTCTGGAAACACCATATATTTT. Translation gives CASSVDISGNTIYF. The full variable domain, completed using reference TRBV2 and TRBJ1-3, is EPEVTQTPSHQVTQMGQEVILRCVPISNHLYFYWYRQILGQKVEFLVSFYNNEISEKSEIFDDQFSVERPDGSNFTLKIRSTKLEDSAMYFCASSVDISGNTIYFGEGSWLTVV.

The gene calls are TRBV4-3 and TRBJ1-3; 8 bases align to TRBD1. The CDR3 spans 15 residues. Germline V lookup: CDR1 LGHNA, CDR2 YSLEER. The V and J ends lost 4 bases and 4 bases, in that order; junction bases with no gene match: 6. The CDR3 protein is CASSLWTGTGNTIYF. As DNA, the CDR3 is TGCGCCAGCAGCCTTTGGACAGGGACGGGAAACACCATATATTTT.

This clonotype was seen ten or more times. V usage is TRBV6-2 or TRBV6-3 and J usage is TRBJ1-1; no definite D call. This CDR3 has 11 amino acids. Trimming took 8 bases from V and 4 from J, leaving 8 bases between them. Germline assignment: CDR1 MNHEY and CDR2 SVGEGT. The DNA for the CDR3 is TGTGCCAGCTCGGAGGGCACTGAAGCTTTCTTT. Protein product: CASSEGTEAFF.

This CDR3 reads CASPHGPLAKNIQYF. The CDR3, as DNA: TGTGCCAGCCCCCATGGTCCTTTAGCCAAAAACATTCAGTACTTC. The chain has TRBV7-6 and TRBJ2-4; no firm D call. There are 15 residues in the CDR3. Germline CDR1 is SGHVS and CDR2 is FNYEAQ. Trimming removed 8 bases at V and 0 bases at J, with 14 bases between.

This clonotype has a count of ten or more. The gene calls are TRBV29-1 and TRBJ1-5; D ambiguous. The CDR3 runs to 14 residues. Germline assignment: CDR1 SQVTM and CDR2 ANQGSEA. V was pared by 3 bases and J by 4 bases, with 13 bases between. The CDR3 DNA reads TGCAGCGTTGATCTGGGTAAAGGGAATCAGCCCCAGCATTTT. It yields the protein CSVDLGKGNQPQHF.

The J gene is TRBJ2-3, the V gene TRBV6-1; possible D gene TRBD1, 6 bases. The germline V gene encodes CDR1 MNHNS and CDR2 SASEGT. The CDR3 length is 13 residues. V was clipped by 1 base and J by 10 bases, with 12 bases between them. CDR3 nucleotides: TGTGCCAGCAGTGAAGTGACAGGCTTTGCGCAGTATTTT. Protein product: CASSEVTGFAQYF.

With respect to this clonotype: At one end the junction does not follow the germline gene, possibly because of a read error. V usage is TRBV12-3 or TRBV12-4 and J usage is TRBJ2-1; TRBD2 aligns across 9 bases. This CDR3 has 15 residues. CDR3 in DNA: TGTGCCAGCATTCTCGGACTAGCGCCTAACAATAAGCAGTTCTTC. Protein product: CASILGLAPNNKQFF.

The chain links TRBV11-2 to TRBJ1-2; no definite D call. The CDR3 extends over 11 amino acids. Germline CDR1 reads SGHAT; CDR2 reads FQNNGV. V shed 5 bases and J shed 8 bases, with 9 bases lying between them. This CDR3 is CASSATLGYTF. For the CDR3, the DNA is TGTGCCAGCAGCGCCACACTCGGCTACACCTTC.

This clonotype has a single count. Compared with germline, one end of the junction differs, possibly owing to a read error. This chain joins TRBV7-3 and TRBJ2-3, with D unresolved. The CDR3 spans 13 residues. The germline CDR1 and CDR2 sequences are SGHTA and FQGTGA. The CDR3 region has the DNA TGTGCCAGCAGCTTATTAAGCACAAATACGCAGTATTTT. Translation: CASSLLSTNTQYF.

The chain carries TRBV11-1 and TRBJ2-7, with 14 bases matching TRBD2. Germline V gene sequence: CDR1 SGHAT, CDR2 FQDESV (reference sequence). The CDR3 runs to 14 residues. The junction had 4 bases not matched to a gene; V was cut back by 5 bases and J by 7 bases. DNA of the CDR3: TGTGCCAGCAGCGAGGGACTAGCGGGAGAAGAGCAGTACTTC. As protein: CASSEGLAGEEQYF.

This clonotype was picked up a small number of times. The V call is TRBV11-1, the J call TRBJ2-1; D remains unclear. The CDR3 covers 15 residues. Germline V gene lookup returns CDR1 SGHAT and CDR2 FQDESV (reference sequence). The germline V and J ends were trimmed by 5 bases and 10 bases, with 21 bases remaining between them. The CDR3 DNA follows: TGTGCCAGCAGCCCCCGAGCGTCTGCTAAGGGCGAGCAGTTCTTC. It encodes CASSPRASAKGEQFF.

The rearrangement links TRBV27 to TRBJ1-4; 8 positions agree with TRBD1. The germline V gene has CDR1 MNHEY and CDR2 SMNVEV (reference sequence). The CDR3 extends over 17 amino acids. V lost 4 bases, J lost 5 bases, and 12 bases stayed unmatched. The CDR3 loop is CASSSLSGGRTNEKLFF. The CDR3, as DNA: TGTGCCAGCAGTTCCCTATCAGGGGGCCGTACCAATGAAAAACTGTTTTTT.

DNA for the CDR3: TGTGCCAGCAGCCAAGTGCTAGCGGGGGGTTACCAAGAGACCCAGTACTTC. It is translated as CASSQVLAGGYQETQYF. The rearrangement links TRBV14 to TRBJ2-5; 11 nucleotides match TRBD2. V shed 1 base, J shed 0 bases, and the junction held 4 bases outside the gene matches. The CDR3 is 17 residues long. In germline, CDR1 is SGHDN, CDR2 FVKESK.

This clonotype was detected only a few times. V is TRBV10-3 and J is TRBJ2-7; D is perhaps TRBD2 (5 bases). With 7 bases removed from V and 0 bases from J, the gap between germline ends came to 10 bases. Germline V gives CDR1 ENHRY, CDR2 SYGVKD. The CDR3 has 13 residues. CDR3 sequence: CAITRGFSYEQYF. CDR3 in DNA: TGTGCCATCACCAGAGGGTTCTCCTACGAGCAGTACTTC.

The J gene is TRBJ2-1, the V gene TRBV6-2 or TRBV6-3; no clear D. The CDR3 length is 12 residues. V lost 0 bases to trimming and J lost 8 bases, with 5 bases between them. Looked up from germline, CDR1 is MNHEY and CDR2 is SVGEGT. The CDR3 nucleotides read TGTGCCAGCAGTTACTCCCGGGATGAGCAGTTCTTC. It codes for CASSYSRDEQFF.

The table lists this clonotype with a few counts. V and J are TRBV7-9 and TRBJ1-3; D perhaps matches TRBD1 (6 bases). V lost 5 bases, J lost 3 bases, and 8 bases lay in between. CDR1 is SEHNR, CDR2 FQNEAQ, per germline (reference sequence). The CDR3 spans 13 residues. The CDR3 DNA reads as TGTGCCAGCAGCACAGGGTTTGGAAACACCATATATTTT. This sequence encodes CASSTGFGNTIYF.

This clonotype turned up a few times. This chain connects TRBV5-1 to TRBJ1-2; TRBD1 agrees at 10 bases. The germline V gene encodes CDR1 SGHRS and CDR2 YFSETQ. V lost 0 bases to trimming and J lost 4 bases; unmatched junction nucleotides: 6. The CDR3 has 16 amino acids. CDR3 amino acids: CASSLEWDRGAYGYTF. CDR3 bases: TGCGCCAGCAGCTTGGAGTGGGACAGGGGAGCCTATGGCTACACCTTC.

The chain couples TRBV7-4 to TRBJ2-1, with D uncertain. CDR3 length equals 19 residues. The germline CDR1 and CDR2 sequences are SGHVT and SQSDAQ. Deletions cut 0 bases from V and 5 bases from J, with 23 bases between. The CDR3 is CASSLASRPYRPEHNEQFF. For the CDR3, the DNA is TGTGCCAGCAGCTTAGCCTCCCGGCCTTACCGTCCGGAACACAATGAGCAGTTCTTC.

The CDR3 loop reads CASRPGINSPLHF. In DNA form, the CDR3 reads TGTGCCAGCCGCCCGGGGATCAATTCACCCCTCCACTTT. V usage is TRBV27 and J usage is TRBJ1-6, with no clear D. V was pared by 8 bases and J by 7 bases, with 12 bases between. The CDR3 is made up of 13 amino acids. Germline V gene sequence: CDR1 MNHEY, CDR2 SMNVEV (reference sequence).

Details on this clonotype: This could be a read error, since a much larger clone is one nucleotide away. The chain links TRBV11-2 to TRBJ1-2; 10 nucleotides match TRBD1. CDR3 length: 15 residues. Trimming cost V 5 bases and J 9 bases; bases outside gene matches: 12. CDR1 and CDR2 (germline): SGHAT, FQNNGV. In DNA form, the CDR3 reads TGTGCCAGCAGCCCGGGGCCGGGACAGGGGATTAGCTACACCTTC. This codes for CASSPGPGQGISYTF. Variable domain in full (rest from reference TRBV11-2 and TRBJ1-2): EAGVAQSPRYKIIEKRQSVAFWCNPISGHATLYWYQQILGQGPKLLIQFQNNGVVDDSQLPKDRFSAERLKGVDSTLKIQPAKLEDSAVYLCASSPGPGQGISYTFGSGTRLTVV.

This clonotype has only a few counts. This sequence joins TRBV2 and TRBJ2-1; TRBD2 agrees at 8 bases. The V segment lost 4 bases and the J segment 5 bases; nucleotides outside the gene matches: 16. The CDR3 loop spans 18 amino acids. Germline loops: CDR1 SNHLY, CDR2 FYNNEI. CDR3: CASSGPLDLSGGDNEQFF. CDR3 bases: TGTGCCAGCAGTGGCCCGCTGGACTTGAGCGGGGGAGACAATGAGCAGTTCTTC.

This clonotype was seen repeatedly, ten times or more. This rearrangement joins TRBV29-1 to TRBJ2-5, with D perhaps matching TRBD2 (6 bases). V lost 5 bases and J 7 bases, leaving 17 bases between the germline ends. Germline V gene lookup returns CDR1 SQVTM and CDR2 ANQGSEA. The CDR3 length is 13 residues. CDR3 sequence: CSVCIGGEGTQYF. In DNA form, the CDR3 reads TGCAGCGTTTGTATCGGAGGGGAAGGGACCCAGTACTTC.

This clonotype showed up just a few times. The chain combines TRBV2 with TRBJ2-3; D is perhaps TRBD2 (6 bases). The CDR3 runs 15 residues. Between the trimmed V and J ends, which lost 3 bases and 2 bases, there was a span of 12 bases. Per germline, CDR1 SNHLY and CDR2 FYNNEI. The CDR3 DNA reads TGTGCCAGCAGTGAGACGGGGAGGATCACAGATACGCAGTATTTT. As protein: CASSETGRITDTQYF.

This rearrangement joins TRBV4-3 to TRBJ2-5, with D tentatively TRBD1 or TRBD2 (5 bases each). CDR3 length: 13 amino acids. The V end lost 4 bases, the J end lost 1 base, and 7 bases lay between the germline ends. Germline values: CDR1 LGHNA, CDR2 YSLEER. CDR3 sequence: CASSRGTQETQYF. The CDR3 region has the DNA TGCGCCAGCAGCCGAGGGACCCAAGAGACCCAGTACTTC.

This clonotype was counted a few times. The rearrangement joins TRBV12-3 or TRBV12-4 to TRBJ2-2, with D uncertain. V lost 4 bases, J lost 0 bases, and 9 bases lay in between. The CDR3 has 15 residues. The CDR3 loop reads CASSSARANTGELFF. For the CDR3, the DNA is TGTGCCAGCAGTTCAGCACGGGCGAACACCGGGGAGCTGTTTTTT.

This clonotype was seen many times. The rearrangement uses TRBV20-1 and TRBJ2-7, with D unresolved. The V gene lost 4 bases and the J gene lost 0 bases, with 7 bases spanning the gap. CDR3 length: 12 amino acids. CDR1 and CDR2 (germline): DFQATT, SNEGSKA (reference sequence). The CDR3 nucleotides read TGCAGTGCTAACAGAAGCTCCTACGAGCAGTACTTC. This encodes CSANRSSYEQYF.

The chain recombines TRBV4-2 with TRBJ2-3; D perhaps matches TRBD1 (7 bases). In germline, CDR1 is LGHNA, CDR2 YNFKEQ. The CDR3 is 16 amino acids. Trimming took 1 base from V and 2 from J, leaving 13 bases between them. As DNA, the CDR3 is TGTGCCAGCAGCCAAGTGCGGGACAGAGACACAGATACGCAGTATTTT. Translating gives CASSQVRDRDTDTQYF.

This chain connects TRBV28 to TRBJ2-1, with D tentatively TRBD1 (5 bases). CDR3 length: 14 amino acids. V gave up 5 bases and J gave up 0 bases, with 8 bases separating them. Germline-derived CDR1 and CDR2 are MDHEN and SYDVKM. CDR3 DNA sequence: TGTGCCAGCAGTCGACAGAGCTCCTACAATGAGCAGTTCTTC. Residues: CASSRQSSYNEQFF.

The chain combines TRBV15 with TRBJ1-4; D unclear. CDR3 length equals 11 residues. Germline assignment: CDR1 LNHNV and CDR2 YYDKDF (reference sequence). Trimming pared 3 bases from V and 9 bases from J, leaving 5 bases between. For the CDR3, the DNA is TGTGCCACCAGCAGCGCTAAAAAACTGTTTTTT. Its protein product is CATSSAKKLFF.